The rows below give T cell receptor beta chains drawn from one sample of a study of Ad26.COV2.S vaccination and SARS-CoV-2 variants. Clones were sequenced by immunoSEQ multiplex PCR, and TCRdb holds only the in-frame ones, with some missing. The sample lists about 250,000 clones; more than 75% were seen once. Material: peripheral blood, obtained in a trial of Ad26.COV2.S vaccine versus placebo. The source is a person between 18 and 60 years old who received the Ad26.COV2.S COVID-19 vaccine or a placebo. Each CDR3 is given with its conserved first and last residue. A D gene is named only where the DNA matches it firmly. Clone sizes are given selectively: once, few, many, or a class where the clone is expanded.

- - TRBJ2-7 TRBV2 CASREGQYEQYF TGTGCCAGCAGGGAGGGACAGTACGAGCAGTACTTC
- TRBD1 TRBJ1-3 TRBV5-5 CASSLAVGTGPYSGNTIYF TGTGCCAGCAGCTTGGCAGTTGGGACAGGACCTTACTCTGGAAACACCATATATTTT
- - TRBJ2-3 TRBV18 CASSPIDSPFTDTQYF TGTGCCAGCTCACCAATCGACAGCCCGTTCACAGATACGCAGTATTTT
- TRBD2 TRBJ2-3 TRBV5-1 CASRSGSLADTQYF TGCGCCAGCAGGAGCGGGAGTCTTGCAGATACGCAGTATTTT
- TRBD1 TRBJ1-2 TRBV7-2 CASSLWTGGEGYTF TGTGCCAGCAGCTTGTGGACAGGGGGCGAAGGCTACACCTTC
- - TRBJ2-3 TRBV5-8 CASSDFRVDTQYF TGTGCCAGCAGCGACTTCAGGGTTGATACGCAGTATTTT
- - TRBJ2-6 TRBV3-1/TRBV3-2 CASSFGGRAGANVLTF TGTGCCAGCAGTTTTGGGGGACGGGCTGGGGCCAACGTCCTGACTTTC
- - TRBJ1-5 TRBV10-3 CAISEDGEPQHF TGTGCCATCAGTGAGGACGGGGAGCCCCAGCATTTT
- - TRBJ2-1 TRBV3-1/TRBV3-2 CASSQRDREYNEQFF TGTGCCAGCAGCCAAAGGGACCGGGAGTACAATGAGCAGTTCTTC
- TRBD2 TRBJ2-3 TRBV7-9 CASSFSGGGTDTQYF TGTGCCAGCAGCTTTAGCGGGGGCGGCACAGATACGCAGTATTTT
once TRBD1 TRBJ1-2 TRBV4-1 CASSQEGGFNYGYTF TGCGCCAGCAGCCAAGAAGGGGGCTTTAACTATGGCTACACCTTC
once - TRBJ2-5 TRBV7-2 CASSLQSTQRETQYF TGTGCCAGCAGCTTACAATCGACTCAGAGAGAGACCCAGTACTTC
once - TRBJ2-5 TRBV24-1 CATSDSGQGKETQYF TGTGCCACCAGTGATTCGGGGCAGGGAAAAGAGACCCAGTACTTC
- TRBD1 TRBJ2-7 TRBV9 CASSRRQGAYEQYF TGTGCCAGCAGCCGCAGGCAGGGGGCCTACGAGCAGTACTTC
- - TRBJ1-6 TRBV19 CASMDPLYNSPLHF TGTGCCAGTATGGACCCCCTTTATAATTCACCCCTCCACTTT
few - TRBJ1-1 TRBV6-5 CASSYSRGDTEAFF TGTGCCAGCAGTTACTCGAGAGGGGACACTGAAGCTTTCTTT
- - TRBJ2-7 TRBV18 CASSPPAQIGGGEQYF TGTGCCAGCTCACCACCGGCCCAGATCGGGGGTGGCGAGCAGTACTTC
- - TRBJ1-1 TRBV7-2 CASSTFRATNTEAFF TGTGCCAGCAGCACTTTCAGGGCCACGAACACTGAAGCTTTCTTT
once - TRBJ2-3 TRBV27 CASSPELAIPPLDTQYF TGTGCCAGCAGTCCGGAGTTGGCTATTCCTCCGCTTGATACGCAGTATTTT
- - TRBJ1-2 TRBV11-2 CASSLDLAVKRYGYTF TGTGCCAGCAGCTTAGATTTGGCGGTAAAGAGGTATGGCTACACCTTC
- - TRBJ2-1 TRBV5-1 CASSYSSLEEQFF TGCGCCAGCAGCTATTCGTCTTTGGAGGAGCAGTTCTTC
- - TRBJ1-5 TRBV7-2 CASSLRGQQPQHF TGTGCCAGCAGCTTAAGGGGACAACAGCCCCAGCATTTT
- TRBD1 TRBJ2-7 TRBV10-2 CASRISTGKSYEQYF TGCGCCAGCAGGATCTCGACAGGGAAATCCTACGAGCAGTACTTC
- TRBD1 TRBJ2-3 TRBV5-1 CASSRTRGQGVIDTQYF TGCGCCAGCAGCCGAACCCGGGGACAGGGGGTGATAGATACGCAGTATTTT
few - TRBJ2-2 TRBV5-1 CASSHGIWPPPGELFF TGCGCCAGCAGCCATGGCATATGGCCGCCCCCCGGGGAGCTGTTTTTT
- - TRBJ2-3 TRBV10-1 CASSDYTGKDTQYF TGCGCCAGCAGTGACTACACAGGGAAAGATACGCAGTATTTT
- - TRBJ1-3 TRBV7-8 CASTLSRFAGNTIYF TGTGCCAGCACCCTGTCAAGGTTCGCTGGAAACACCATATATTTT
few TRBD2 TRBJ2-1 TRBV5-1 CASSLDGLADEQFF TGCGCCAGCAGCTTGGATGGACTAGCGGATGAGCAGTTCTTC
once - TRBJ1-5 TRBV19 CASSLGLPRNQPQHF TGTGCCAGTAGTCTGGGTCTCCCAAGAAACCAGCCCCAGCATTTT
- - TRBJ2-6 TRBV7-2 CASSLKGANVLTF TGTGCCAGCAGCTTAAAGGGGGCCAACGTCCTGACTTTC
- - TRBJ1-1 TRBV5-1 CASSFGGTSNTEAFF TGCGCCAGCAGCTTCGGAGGGACGTCGAACACTGAAGCTTTCTTT
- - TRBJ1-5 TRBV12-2 CASRLAVGYEPPEGNQPQHF TGTGCAAGTCGCTTAGCTGTGGGGTACGAACCTCCCGAAGGCAATCAGCCCCAGCATTTT
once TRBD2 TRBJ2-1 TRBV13 CASSSGLESHNEQFF TGTGCCAGCAGCTCGGGACTAGAAAGTCACAATGAGCAGTTCTTC
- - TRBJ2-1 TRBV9 CASSVRDWIYNEQFF TGTGCCAGCAGCGTCCGGGACTGGATATACAATGAGCAGTTCTTC
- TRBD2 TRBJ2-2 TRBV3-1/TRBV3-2 CASSRPSGSVQGTGELFF TGTGCCAGCAGCCGTCCTAGCGGGAGCGTCCAAGGGACCGGGGAGCTGTTTTTT
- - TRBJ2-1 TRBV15 CATSGAGVSPNEQFF TGTGCCACCAGCGGGGCGGGCGTTTCCCCCAATGAGCAGTTCTTC
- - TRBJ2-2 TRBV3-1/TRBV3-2 CASSLRTDTGELFF TGTGCCAGCAGCCTTCGGACCGACACCGGGGAGCTGTTTTTT
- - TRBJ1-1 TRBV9 CASSVSSGGNTEAFF TGTGCCAGCAGCGTATCGTCGGGGGGGAACACTGAAGCTTTCTTT
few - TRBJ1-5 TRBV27 CASSLFPSGRGNQPQHF TGTGCCAGCAGTTTATTCCCCTCCGGGAGGGGAAATCAGCCCCAGCATTTT
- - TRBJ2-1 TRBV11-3 CASSLDGYNEQFF TGTGCCAGCAGCTTGGACGGCTACAATGAGCAGTTCTTC
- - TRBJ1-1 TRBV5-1 CASSSLDSPSVEAFF TGCGCCAGCAGCTCCCTGGATTCCCCATCGGTTGAAGCTTTCTTT
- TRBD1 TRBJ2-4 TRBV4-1 CASSQDADRGTKNIQYF TGCGCCAGCAGCCAAGATGCGGACAGGGGAACCAAAAACATTCAGTACTTC
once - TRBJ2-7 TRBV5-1 CASSFGGAVGEQYF TGCGCCAGCAGCTTCGGGGGTGCAGTAGGCGAGCAGTACTTC
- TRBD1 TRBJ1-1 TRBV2 CASSAAGGANTEAFF TGTGCCAGCAGTGCGGCAGGGGGCGCAAACACTGAAGCTTTCTTT